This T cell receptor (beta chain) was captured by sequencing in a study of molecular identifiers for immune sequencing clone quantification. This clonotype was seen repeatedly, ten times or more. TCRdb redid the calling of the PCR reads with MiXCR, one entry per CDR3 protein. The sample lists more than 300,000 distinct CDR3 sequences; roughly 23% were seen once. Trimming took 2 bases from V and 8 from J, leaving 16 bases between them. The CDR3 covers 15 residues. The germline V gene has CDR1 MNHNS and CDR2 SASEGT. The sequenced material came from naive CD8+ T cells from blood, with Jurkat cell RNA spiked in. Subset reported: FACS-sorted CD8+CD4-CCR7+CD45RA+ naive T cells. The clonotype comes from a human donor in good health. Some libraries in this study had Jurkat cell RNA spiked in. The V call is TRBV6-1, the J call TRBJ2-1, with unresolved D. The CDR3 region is CASSETTSVGDEQFF. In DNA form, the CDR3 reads TGTGCCAGCAGTGAAACTACATCCGTGGGCGATGAGCAGTTCTTC.